This T cell receptor beta chain was identified in a study of blood T cell repertoires in COVID-19. Study information: COVID-19 samples from acute and convalescent phases originated in the United States, Italy and Spain. From T cells, B-cell-depleted T cells, or PBMCs came the material, which was cDNA or gDNA.

This CDR3 region has 15 residues. In germline, CDR1 is LGHDT, CDR2 YNNKEL (reference sequence). The V and J ends lost 1 base and 5 bases, in that order; junction bases with no gene match: 6. Per the original data handling: The authors estimated nucleated cell counts from reference gene primer amplification. Sequencing used immunoSEQ multiplex PCR; TCRdb keeps in-frame clones, though not all of them. For V, J and clone size, that table is used; D and trimming come from the DNA. The top ten hold about 1.6% of the sample, which has 45,000 to 55,000 clones, 84% seen once. This chain joins TRBV3-1 (or the pseudogene TRBV3-2) and TRBJ2-7; 9 positions agree with TRBD1. The sequencing input was peripheral blood. The TCR was taken from a middle-aged man with acute or convalescent COVID-19. The CDR3 nucleotides are TGTGCCAGCAGCCAAGGCGGACAGGGGTTGGACGAGCAGTACTTC. Protein: CASSQGGQGLDEQYF.